This T cell receptor (beta chain) was obtained from a study of blood T cell repertoires in COVID-19. Study background: Sites across the United States, Italy and Spain contributed samples from acute and convalescent COVID-19. PBMCs, B-cell-depleted T cells, or T cells provided the cDNA or gDNA that made up the material.

The CDR3 length is 16 residues. Germline V gene sequence: CDR1 SGHAT, CDR2 FQNNGV. V lost 1 base to trimming and J lost 0 bases, with 10 bases between them. Participant age was roughly 18 to 90 years, and participants resided in roughly 25 US areas. Original methodology: From reference gene primer amplification, estimates of nucleated cell counts were derived. TCRdb's copy holds only in-frame clones and misses some; the assay was immunoSEQ multiplex PCR. V, J and clone size were drawn from that table, and D and trimming were deduced from the DNA. Of 250,000 to 350,000 clones listed, about 89% are singletons.

The sequencing input was PBMCs or T cells enriched from blood (not recorded which). V and J are TRBV11-2 and TRBJ1-3; D is perhaps TRBD1 (6 bases). This receptor was taken from a woman aged 30 to 39 who had recovered from COVID-19. CDR3 coding DNA: TGTGCCAGCAGCTTAGTGACAGGAATCTCTGGAAACACCATATATTTT. Protein product: CASSLVTGISGNTIYF.